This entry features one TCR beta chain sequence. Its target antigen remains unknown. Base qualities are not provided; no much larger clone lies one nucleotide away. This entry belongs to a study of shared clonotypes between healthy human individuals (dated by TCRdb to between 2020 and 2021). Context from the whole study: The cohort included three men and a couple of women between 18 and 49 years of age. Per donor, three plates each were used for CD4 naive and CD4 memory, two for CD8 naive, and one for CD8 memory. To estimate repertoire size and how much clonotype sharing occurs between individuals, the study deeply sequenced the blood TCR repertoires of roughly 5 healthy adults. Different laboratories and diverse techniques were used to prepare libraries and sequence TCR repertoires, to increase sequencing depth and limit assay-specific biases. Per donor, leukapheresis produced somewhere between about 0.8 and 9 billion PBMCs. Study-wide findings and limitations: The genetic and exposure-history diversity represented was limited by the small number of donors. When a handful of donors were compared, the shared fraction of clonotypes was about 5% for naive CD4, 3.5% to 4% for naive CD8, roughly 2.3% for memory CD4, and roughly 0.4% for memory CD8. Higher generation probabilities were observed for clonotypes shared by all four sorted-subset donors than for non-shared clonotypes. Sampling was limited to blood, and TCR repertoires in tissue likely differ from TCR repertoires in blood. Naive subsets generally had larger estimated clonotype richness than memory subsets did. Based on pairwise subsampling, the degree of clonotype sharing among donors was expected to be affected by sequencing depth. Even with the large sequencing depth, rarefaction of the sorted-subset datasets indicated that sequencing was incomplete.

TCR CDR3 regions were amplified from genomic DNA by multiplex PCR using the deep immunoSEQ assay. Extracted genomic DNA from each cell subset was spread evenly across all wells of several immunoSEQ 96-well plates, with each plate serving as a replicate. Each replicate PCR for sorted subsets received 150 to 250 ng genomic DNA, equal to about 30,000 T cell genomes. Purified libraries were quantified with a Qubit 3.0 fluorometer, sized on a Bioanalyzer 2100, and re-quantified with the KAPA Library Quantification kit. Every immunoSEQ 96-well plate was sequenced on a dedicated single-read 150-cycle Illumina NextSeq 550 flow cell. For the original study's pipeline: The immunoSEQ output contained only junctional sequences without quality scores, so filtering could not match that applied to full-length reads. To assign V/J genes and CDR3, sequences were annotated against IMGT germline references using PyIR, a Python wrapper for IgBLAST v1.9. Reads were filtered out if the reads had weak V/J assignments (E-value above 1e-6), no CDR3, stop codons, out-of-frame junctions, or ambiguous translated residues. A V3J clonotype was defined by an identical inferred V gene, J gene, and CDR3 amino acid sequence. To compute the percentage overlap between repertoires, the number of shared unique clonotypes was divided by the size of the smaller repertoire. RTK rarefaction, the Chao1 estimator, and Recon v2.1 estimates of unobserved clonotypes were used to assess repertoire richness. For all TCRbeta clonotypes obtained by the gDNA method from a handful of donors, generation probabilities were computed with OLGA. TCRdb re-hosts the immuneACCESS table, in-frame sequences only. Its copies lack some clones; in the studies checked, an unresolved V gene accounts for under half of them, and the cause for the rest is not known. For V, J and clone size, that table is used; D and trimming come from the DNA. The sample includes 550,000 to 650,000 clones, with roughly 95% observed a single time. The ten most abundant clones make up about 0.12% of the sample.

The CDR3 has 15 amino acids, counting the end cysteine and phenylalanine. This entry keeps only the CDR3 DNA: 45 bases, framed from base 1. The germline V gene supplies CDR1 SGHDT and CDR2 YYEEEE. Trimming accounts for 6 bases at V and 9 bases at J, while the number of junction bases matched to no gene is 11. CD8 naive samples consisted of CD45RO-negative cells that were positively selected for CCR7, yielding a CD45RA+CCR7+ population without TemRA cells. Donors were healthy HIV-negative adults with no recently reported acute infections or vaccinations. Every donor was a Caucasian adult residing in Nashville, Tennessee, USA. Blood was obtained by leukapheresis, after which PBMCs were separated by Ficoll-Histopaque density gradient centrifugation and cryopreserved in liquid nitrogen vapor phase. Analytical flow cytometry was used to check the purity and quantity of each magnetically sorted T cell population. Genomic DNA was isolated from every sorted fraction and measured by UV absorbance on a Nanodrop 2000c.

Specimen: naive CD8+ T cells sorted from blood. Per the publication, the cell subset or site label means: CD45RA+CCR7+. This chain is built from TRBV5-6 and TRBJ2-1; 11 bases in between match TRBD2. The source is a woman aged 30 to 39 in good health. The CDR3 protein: CASNLAGGPSGEQFF. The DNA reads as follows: TGTGCCAGCAACTTAGCGGGAGGGCCAAGCGGTGAGCAGTTCTTC.